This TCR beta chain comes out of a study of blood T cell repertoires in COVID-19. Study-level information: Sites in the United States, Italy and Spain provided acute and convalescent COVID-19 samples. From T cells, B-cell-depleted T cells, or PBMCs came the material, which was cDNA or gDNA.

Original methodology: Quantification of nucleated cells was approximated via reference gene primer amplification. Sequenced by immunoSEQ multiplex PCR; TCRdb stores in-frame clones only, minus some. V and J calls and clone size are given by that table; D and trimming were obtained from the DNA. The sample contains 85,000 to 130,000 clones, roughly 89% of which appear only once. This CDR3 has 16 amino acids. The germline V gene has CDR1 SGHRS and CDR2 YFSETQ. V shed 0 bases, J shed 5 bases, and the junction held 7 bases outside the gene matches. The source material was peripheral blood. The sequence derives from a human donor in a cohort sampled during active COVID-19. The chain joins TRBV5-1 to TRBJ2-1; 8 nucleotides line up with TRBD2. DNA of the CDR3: TGCGCCAGCAGCTTGGGGGGGACTAGTGGAAACAATGAGCAGTTCTTC. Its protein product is CASSLGGTSGNNEQFF.